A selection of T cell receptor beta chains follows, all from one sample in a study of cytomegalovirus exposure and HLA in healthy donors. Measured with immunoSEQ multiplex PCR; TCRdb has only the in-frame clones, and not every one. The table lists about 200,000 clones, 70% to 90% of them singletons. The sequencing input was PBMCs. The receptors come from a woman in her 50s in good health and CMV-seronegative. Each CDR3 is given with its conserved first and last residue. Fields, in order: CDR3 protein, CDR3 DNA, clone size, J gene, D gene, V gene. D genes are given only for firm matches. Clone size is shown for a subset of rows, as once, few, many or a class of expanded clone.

CASTSLEREGTGELFF | TGTGCCAGCACGTCGCTTGAGCGGGAGGGTACCGGGGAGCTGTTTTTT | few | TRBJ2-2 | TRBD2 | TRBV7-9
CASSLGAGSSTDTQYF | TGTGCCAGCAGTTTAGGGGCTGGGTCTAGCACAGATACGCAGTATTTT | NA | TRBJ2-3 | NA | TRBV28
CASRRTAAEQFF | TGCGCCAGCCGCAGGACAGCCGCTGAGCAGTTCTTC | NA | TRBJ2-1 | NA | TRBV5-1
CASSVASSLNTEAFF | TGTGCCAGCAGCGTAGCTTCCTCCCTGAACACTGAAGCTTTCTTT | NA | TRBJ1-1 | NA | TRBV9
CASSPKAGSTDTQYF | TGTGCCAGCTCACCAAAGGCAGGGAGCACAGATACGCAGTATTTT | once | TRBJ2-3 | NA | TRBV18
CASSPAVAGGRKETQYF | TGCGCCAGCAGCCCGGCGGTAGCGGGAGGCCGAAAAGAGACCCAGTACTTC | NA | TRBJ2-5 | TRBD2 | TRBV5-1
CASRGLAGRNTGELFF | TGTGCCAGCAGAGGACTAGCGGGAAGAAACACCGGGGAGCTGTTTTTT | few | TRBJ2-2 | TRBD2 | TRBV5-8
CASSDRMNTEAFF | TGCGCCAGCAGTGACAGGATGAACACTGAAGCTTTCTTT | NA | TRBJ1-1 | NA | TRBV10-2
CASGAENYEQYF | TGCGCCAGCGGAGCAGAGAACTACGAGCAGTACTTC | NA | TRBJ2-7 | NA | TRBV5-1
CASSFGDRGGAFF | TGTGCCAGCAGCTTCGGAGACAGGGGAGGAGCTTTCTTT | NA | TRBJ1-1 | TRBD1 | TRBV7-8
CAISEGTSAVNEQFF | TGTGCCATCAGTGAGGGGACTAGCGCGGTCAATGAGCAGTTCTTC | NA | TRBJ2-1 | TRBD2 | TRBV10-3
CASSTFSEGAYEQYF | TGTGCCAGTAGTACCTTCTCAGAAGGGGCCTACGAGCAGTACTTC | NA | TRBJ2-7 | NA | TRBV19
CSALTSGTSTGELFF | TGCAGCGCACTGACTAGCGGGACTTCTACGGGGGAGCTGTTCTTT | once | TRBJ2-2 | TRBD2 | TRBV29-1
CASSHPYRGVHGYTF | TGTGCCAGCAGCCACCCATACAGGGGAGTCCATGGCTACACCTTC | NA | TRBJ1-2 | TRBD1 | TRBV28
CASSSTGNRDQPQHF | TGTGCCAGCAGCTCTACAGGGAATAGAGATCAGCCCCAGCATTTT | NA | TRBJ1-5 | NA | TRBV28
CASSLQGALGGYTF | TGTGCCAGCAGTTTACAGGGGGCGTTGGGTGGCTACACCTTC | few | TRBJ1-2 | TRBD1 | TRBV6-5
CAWSSTTGGYGYTF | TGTGCCTGGAGTTCCACGACAGGGGGCTATGGCTACACCTTC | NA | TRBJ1-2 | TRBD1 | TRBV30
CASSLEGAQEPQYF | TGTGCCAGCAGTTTGGAAGGGGCCCAAGAGCCCCAGTACTTC | NA | TRBJ2-5 | NA | TRBV28
CASSLDTTNQPQHF | TGCGCCAGCAGCTTAGACACCACCAATCAGCCCCAGCATTTT | NA | TRBJ1-5 | NA | TRBV5-1
CASSSDREEKLFF | TGTGCCAGCAGCTCGGACAGGGAAGAAAAACTGTTTTTT | NA | TRBJ1-4 | TRBD1 | TRBV5-4
CASTVLPYNEQFF | TGTGCCAGCACGGTTCTGCCTTACAATGAGCAGTTCTTC | NA | TRBJ2-1 | NA | TRBV28
CASLLTGTGYTGELFF | TGTGCCAGCTTACTAACCGGGACAGGGTACACCGGGGAGCTGTTTTTT | NA | TRBJ2-2 | TRBD1 | TRBV19
CASSYTSGSYEQYF | TGTGCCAGCAGTTATACTAGCGGGAGTTACGAGCAGTACTTC | NA | TRBJ2-7 | TRBD2 | TRBV28
CASSSTGTGRADTQYF | TGTGCCAGCAGCTCAACGGGGACAGGGAGGGCAGATACGCAGTATTTT | NA | TRBJ2-3 | TRBD1 | TRBV9